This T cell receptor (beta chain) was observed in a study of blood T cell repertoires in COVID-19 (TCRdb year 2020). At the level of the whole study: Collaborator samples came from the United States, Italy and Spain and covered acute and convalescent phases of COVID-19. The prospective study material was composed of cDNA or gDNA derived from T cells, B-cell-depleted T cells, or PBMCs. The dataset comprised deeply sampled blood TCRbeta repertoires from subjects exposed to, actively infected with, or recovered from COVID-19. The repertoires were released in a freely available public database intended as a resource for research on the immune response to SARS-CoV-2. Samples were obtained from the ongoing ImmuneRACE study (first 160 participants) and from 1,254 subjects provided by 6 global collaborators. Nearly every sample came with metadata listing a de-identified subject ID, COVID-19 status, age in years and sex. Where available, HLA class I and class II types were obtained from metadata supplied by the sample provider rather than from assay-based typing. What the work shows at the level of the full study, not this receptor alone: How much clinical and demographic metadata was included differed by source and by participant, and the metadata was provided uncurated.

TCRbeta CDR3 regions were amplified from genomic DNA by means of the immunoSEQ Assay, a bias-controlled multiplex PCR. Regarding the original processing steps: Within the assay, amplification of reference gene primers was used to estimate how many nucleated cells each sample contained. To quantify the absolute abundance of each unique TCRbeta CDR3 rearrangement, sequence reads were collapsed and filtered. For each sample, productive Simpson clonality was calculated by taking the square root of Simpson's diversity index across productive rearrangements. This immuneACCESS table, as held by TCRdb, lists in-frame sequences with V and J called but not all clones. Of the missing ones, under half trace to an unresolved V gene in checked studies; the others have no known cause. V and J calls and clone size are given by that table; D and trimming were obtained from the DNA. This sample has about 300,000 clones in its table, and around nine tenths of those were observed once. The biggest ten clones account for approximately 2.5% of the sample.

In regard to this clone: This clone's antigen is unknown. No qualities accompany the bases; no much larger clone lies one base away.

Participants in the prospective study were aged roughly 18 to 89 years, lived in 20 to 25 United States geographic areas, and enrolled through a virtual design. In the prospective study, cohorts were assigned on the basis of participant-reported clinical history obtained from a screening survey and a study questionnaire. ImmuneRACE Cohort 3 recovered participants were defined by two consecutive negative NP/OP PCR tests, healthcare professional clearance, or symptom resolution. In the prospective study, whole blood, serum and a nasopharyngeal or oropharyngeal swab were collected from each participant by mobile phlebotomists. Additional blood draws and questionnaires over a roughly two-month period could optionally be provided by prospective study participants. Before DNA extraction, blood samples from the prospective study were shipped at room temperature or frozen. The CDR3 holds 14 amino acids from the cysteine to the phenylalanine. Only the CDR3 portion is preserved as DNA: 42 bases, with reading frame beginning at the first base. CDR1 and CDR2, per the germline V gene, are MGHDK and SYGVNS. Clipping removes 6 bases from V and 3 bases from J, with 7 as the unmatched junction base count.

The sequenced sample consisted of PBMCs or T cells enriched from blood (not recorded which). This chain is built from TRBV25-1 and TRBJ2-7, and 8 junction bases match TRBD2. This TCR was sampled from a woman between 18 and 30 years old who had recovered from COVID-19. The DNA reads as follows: TGTGCCAGCAGGCCAGCGGGAGAGGGCTACGAGCAGTACTTC. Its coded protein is CASRPAGEGYEQYF.